The 5 T cell receptor beta chains given below trace back to one sample, sequenced in a study of CD8 T cells in Susac syndrome. The RNA input was about 0.5 to 1 ug, and it was reverse transcribed with random hexamers. TCRdb re-derived calls from the immunoSEQ multiplex PCR reads in MiXCR, one entry per CDR3 protein. The data show 110,000 or so distinct CDR3 sequences, roughly 93% seen once. Sequencing was performed on CD4+ T cells from PBMCs. These receptor sequences come from a human donor with multiple sclerosis.

The gene calls are TRBV14 and TRBJ2-3, with 10 bases lining up with TRBD2. Trimming cost V 4 bases and J 2 bases; bases outside gene matches: 6. CDR1 is SGHDN, CDR2 FVKESK, per germline. The CDR3 totals 16 residues. DNA of the CDR3: TGTGCCAGCAGCCCCCGAGCGGGGGGGGACACAGATACGCAGTATTTT. Protein: CASSPRAGGDTDTQYF.

This clonotype was detected only once. The genes are TRBV18 and TRBJ2-1; perhaps TRBD1 as D (5 bases). The ends were cut back, 0 bases at V and 1 base at J, with 10 bases in the middle. This CDR3 is 16 amino acids long. The V gene's germline CDR1 is KGHSH and CDR2 LQKENI. Here the CDR3 reads CASSPPRRGSYNEQFF. CDR3 DNA sequence: TGTGCCAGCTCACCACCGAGAAGGGGATCCTACAATGAGCAGTTCTTC.

The rearrangement links TRBV3-1 to TRBJ2-7, with D tentatively TRBD2 (6 bases). V shed 4 bases and J shed 5 bases, with 15 bases lying between them. The CDR3 consists of 14 residues. Germline lookup yields CDR1 LGHDT and CDR2 YNNKEL (reference sequence). The CDR3 loop is CASSLDGRGDEQYF. The DNA of the CDR3 is TGTGCCAGCAGCCTAGACGGGAGAGGGGACGAGCAGTACTTC.

V is TRBV2 and J is TRBJ2-1; weak D call: TRBD1 (7 bases). The germline V and J ends were trimmed by 9 bases and 9 bases, with 12 bases remaining between them. The germline CDR1 and CDR2 sequences are SNHLY and FYNNEI. CDR3 size: 11 residues. CDR3 in amino acids: CASSGGPEQFF. The CDR3 DNA sequence: TGTGCCAGTTCAGGGGGGCCTGAGCAGTTCTTC.

The chain combines TRBV29-1 with TRBJ1-1; D is unresolved. Trimming shortened V by 0 bases and J by 2 bases, and 10 bases separated the two germline ends. CDR1 is SQVTM and CDR2 is ANQGSEA in the germline V gene. This CDR3 spans 14 amino acids. The CDR3 here is CSVEDGRINTEAFF. CDR3 in DNA: TGCAGCGTTGAAGATGGGAGAATTAACACTGAAGCTTTCTTT.